This T cell receptor beta chain emerged from a study of blood T cell repertoires in COVID-19. Here immunoSEQ multiplex PCR was the method, and the copy in TCRdb shows in-frame clones only, minus some. The table shows 380,000 or so clones, with roughly 88% occurring only once. V gave up 3 bases and J gave up 4 bases; unmatched junction bases: 6. This CDR3 comprises 14 residues. Germline V gene sequence: CDR1 SGHRS, CDR2 YFSETQ. Self-reported history from a screening survey and questionnaire set each donor's cohort. This TCR was sampled from a middle-aged woman with acute COVID-19. Sequencing used PBMCs or T cells enriched from blood (not recorded which). The chain links TRBV5-1 to TRBJ1-2, with TRBD1 identical over 7 bases. DNA for the CDR3: TGCGCCAGCAGCTGGTCGACAGGGAGCTATGGCTACACCTTC. Translating gives CASSWSTGSYGYTF.